The rows below give T cell receptor beta chains drawn from one sample of a study of T cells in Graves' hyperthyroidism and ophthalmopathy. TCRdb used MiXCR to reprocess the multiplex PCR reads, holding one entry per CDR3 protein. The repertoire holds roughly 400,000 distinct CDR3 sequences, with about a sixth as singletons. Input material: blood. These receptor sequences come from a woman aged 18-35 years with Graves' hyperthyroidism that later progressed to Graves' ophthalmopathy. CDR3s include the opening cysteine and the closing phenylalanine or tryptophan. Fields, in order: CDR3 length, clone size, V gene, J gene, CDR3 protein. Part of the rows lack a size; the others show once, few, many or a class for expanded clones.

16,many,TRBV7-8,TRBJ2-3,CASSLVASGGTDTQYF
15,NA,TRBV19,TRBJ1-1,CASSIGPAANTEAFF
17,NA,TRBV12-5,TRBJ1-5,CASGLVVGRVSNQPQHF
14,many,TRBV6-5,TRBJ1-2,CASSYLGTGYGYTF
12,NA,TRBV2,TRBJ1-3,CASSGDSDTIYF
13,many,TRBV29-1,TRBJ2-1,CSVQGGIYNEQFF
17,NA,TRBV6-5,TRBJ2-7,CASSYSIGASGPYEQYF
11,NA,TRBV25-1,TRBJ2-5,CANTSQETQHF
12,many,TRBV11-2,TRBJ2-7,CASSHGGSEQYF
13,many,TRBV2,TRBJ2-1,CAGATEPYNEQFF
15,NA,TRBV13,TRBJ2-5,CASSWGGPGGETQYF
15,once,TRBV5-4,TRBJ2-2,CASSSGTGSTGELFF
14,few,TRBV5-1,TRBJ2-2,CASGPGHNTGELFF
15,NA,TRBV5-4,TRBJ2-5,CASSLVSSGEETQYF
16,few,TRBV9,TRBJ1-1,CASSVDGAGMNTEAFF
18,many,TRBV6-6,TRBJ2-2,CASSYDFDLNTNTGELFF
14,many,TRBV7-3,TRBJ2-1,CASSPTSSYNEQFF
12,many,TRBV28,TRBJ2-7,CATKGPRYEQYF
15,NA,TRBV5-8,TRBJ1-2,CASSLKGTWNYGYTF
14,many,TRBV13,TRBJ1-2,CASSPSQVIYGYTF
15,few,TRBV18,TRBJ2-3,CASSPIRERPDTQYF
15,NA,TRBV15,TRBJ2-7,CATSDRTGDPYEQYF
15,many,TRBV28,TRBJ1-4,CASSLIRTTNEKLFF
20,NA,TRBV11-2,TRBJ2-1,CASSLVFATSPVGSYNEQFF
12,many,TRBV20-1,TRBJ1-2,CSARSGNYGYTF
13,many,TRBV20-1,TRBJ2-7,CSASEVSSAEQYF
12,NA,TRBV6-5,TRBJ1-1,CASKGRAGGAFF
11,many,TRBV20-1,TRBJ1-1,CSASSPGKAFF
15,few,TRBV6-1,TRBJ1-5,CASSDVGQTSQPQHF
14,NA,TRBV27,TRBJ2-7,CASSLSGGLGEQYF
14,many,TRBV20-1,TRBJ2-7,CSARDLAVSYEQYF
15,many,TRBV29-1,TRBJ1-5,CSVEPPGRVNQPQHF
15,many,TRBV12-3/TRBV12-4,TRBJ1-1,CASSLVFTANTEAFF
14,NA,TRBV7-9,TRBJ2-5,CASSLRATKETQYF
13,many,TRBV12-3/TRBV12-4,TRBJ1-5,CASRRRADQPQHF
16,many,TRBV5-1,TRBJ1-5,CASSPDALRGNQPQHF